This TCR beta chain derives from a study of T cells in narcolepsy. About the study: Donors had narcolepsy type 1 or type 2, or were healthy controls. General study findings and limits: Comparing one patient's CSF and blood CD4+ clonotypes highlighted HCRT- and TRIB2-specific autoreactive clonotypes. Some memory CD4+ repertoires had no autoreactive clone sequences. Healthy controls reportedly lacked the autoreactive clonotypes serially found in patients' blood.

Points on this clone: Its cognate antigen is unknown.

Repertoires were generated with immunoSEQ multiplex PCR, while TCRdb's copy carries only in-frame clones and drops some. Among approximately 35,000 clones listed, approximately 90% were seen once. V lost 3 bases and J lost 7; bases outside the gene matches: 8. Germline lookup yields CDR1 SGHNT and CDR2 YYREEE (reference sequence). The CDR3 consists of 15 residues. Sequencing was performed on CD45RA- memory CD4+ T cells from PBMCs. This rearrangement joins TRBV5-4 to TRBJ2-1, with 9 bases matching TRBD2. The receptor was derived from a human donor with narcolepsy. This CDR3 is CASSSLAGVGNEQFF. Written as DNA, the CDR3 is TGTGCCAGCAGCTCTTTAGCGGGGGTTGGTAATGAGCAGTTCTTC.